This TCR beta chain was documented in a study of a mutant IDH1 vaccine in newly diagnosed glioma. Noted time point: baseline, week 1 (first vaccination visit). Treatment indicated: pre-vaccination baseline after standard-of-care therapy. Method: immunoSEQ multiplex PCR; TCRdb's copy keeps in-frame clones and lacks some. This sample has about 33,000 clones, with 88% found just once. CDR1 and CDR2 (germline): MGHDK, SYGVNS. V was pared by 4 bases and J by 0 bases, with 12 bases between. The CDR3 extends over 15 amino acids. The chain has TRBV25-1 and TRBJ1-1, with no clear D. The specimen was PBMCs, collected from a glioma patient treated with radiotherapy, temozolomide or both. The TCR was taken from a woman aged 40 to 49 with glioma. This CDR3 reads CASSAAGGLNTEAFF. The CDR3 region has the DNA TGTGCCAGCAGTGCCGCCGGAGGGCTGAACACTGAAGCTTTCTTT.